These T cell receptor beta chains were read from a single sample in a study of blood T cell repertoires in COVID-19. Here immunoSEQ multiplex PCR was the method, and the copy in TCRdb shows in-frame clones only, minus some. The repertoire has about 150,000 clones, more than 75% of them found once; the top ten carry less than 5.5%. Material for sequencing was peripheral blood. The receptors originated from a man aged 55 to 70 with acute or convalescent COVID-19. Both conserved end residues are part of each CDR3. D genes are given only for firm matches. Part of the rows lack a size; the others show once, few, many or a class for expanded clones.

TRBV12-3/TRBV12-4	few	TRBJ1-2	TRBD1	TGTGCCAGCACGGAGACAGGGGGCTATGGCTACACCTTC	CASTETGGYGYTF
TRBV7-6	.	TRBJ2-1	.	TGTGCCAGCAGCTTCGGGACAATAAACAATGAGCAGTTCTTC	CASSFGTINNEQFF
TRBV7-2	few	TRBJ1-5	.	TGTGCCAGCAGCTTAGGTTACGGGAATCAGCCCCAGCATTTT	CASSLGYGNQPQHF
TRBV24-1	.	TRBJ2-3	.	TGTGCCACAAGCGACCTGCTTAGCACAGATACGCAGTATTTT	CATSDLLSTDTQYF
TRBV9	few	TRBJ2-2	TRBD2	TGTGCCAGCAGCCCGGGCGGCGGGAGGAACACCGGGGAGCTGTTTTTT	CASSPGGGRNTGELFF
TRBV11-2	.	TRBJ1-2	TRBD1	TGTGCCAGCACCCTAGACGGACAGGGTATTTATGGCTACACCTTC	CASTLDGQGIYGYTF
TRBV10-3	.	TRBJ1-5	.	TGTGCCATCAGTGAGGGGGACTCACCCCAGCATTTT	CAISEGDSPQHF
TRBV28	.	TRBJ1-5	TRBD1	TGTGCCAGCAGCCCAGACAGGGTAGATCAGCCCCAGCATTTT	CASSPDRVDQPQHF
TRBV27	.	TRBJ2-7	.	TGTGCCAGCAGTTACCTCGGGGGTACTGTCTCCTACGAGCAGTACTTC	CASSYLGGTVSYEQYF
TRBV27	.	TRBJ2-7	TRBD1	TGTGCCAGCACCGAGACAGGGAGCCACGAGCAGTACTTC	CASTETGSHEQYF
TRBV5-1	.	TRBJ2-5	TRBD1	TGCGCCAGCAGTTTGGGACAGGGGGTCGAGACCCAGTACTTC	CASSLGQGVETQYF
TRBV7-9	.	TRBJ2-1	.	TGTGCCAGCAGCTTGAGGCGGGGGCTGAGCTCCTACAATGAGCAGTTCTTC	CASSLRRGLSSYNEQFF
TRBV7-2	.	TRBJ2-7	TRBD1	TGTGCCAGCAGCTTAGCGGGGACAGGAGCCGAGCAGTACTTC	CASSLAGTGAEQYF
TRBV6-2/TRBV6-3	.	TRBJ2-7	.	TGTGCCAGCAGTCGCGCCCAGGGGAGACACGAGCAGTACTTC	CASSRAQGRHEQYF
TRBV4-1	.	TRBJ2-2	TRBD2	TGCGCCAGCAGCCCCGCGGGACTAGCGGCCCGGGAGCTGTTTTTT	CASSPAGLAARELFF
TRBV7-8	.	TRBJ2-2	TRBD2	TGTGCCAGCAGCCCTAGACGGGGGGTTAACACCGGGGAGCTGTTTTTT	CASSPRRGVNTGELFF
TRBV11-2	.	TRBJ2-7	TRBD1	TGTGCCAGCAGCAGACAGGGCTCCCTCGAGCAGTACTTC	CASSRQGSLEQYF
TRBV27	.	TRBJ2-3	.	TGTGCCAGCAACCAATGGGTAGGGGCAGATACGCAGTATTTT	CASNQWVGADTQYF
TRBV5-1	.	TRBJ2-2	.	TGCGCCAGCAGCTTGGGAATTTCAGGGGCCACCGGGGAGCTGTTTTTT	CASSLGISGATGELFF
TRBV18	.	TRBJ1-2	.	TGTGCCAGCTCACCACCGGGGGGGACCGGATTTGGAGGCTACACCTTC	CASSPPGGTGFGGYTF
TRBV5-1	.	TRBJ1-3	.	TGCGCCAGCAGCCGTACAGGGTCCTCTGGAAACACCATATATTTT	CASSRTGSSGNTIYF
TRBV18	.	TRBJ1-1	.	TGTGCCAGCTCTGAAGGGACAAACACTGAAGCTTTCTTT	CASSEGTNTEAFF
TRBV27	few	TRBJ1-3	.	TGTGCCAGCAGTCCCACAGGGAGATCCCCTGGAAACACCATATATTTT	CASSPTGRSPGNTIYF
TRBV27	.	TRBJ2-7	.	TGTGCCAGCAGTTCATCCCCAGCGGGCTACGAGCAGTACTTC	CASSSSPAGYEQYF
TRBV6-5	.	TRBJ2-2	.	TGTGCCAGCAGACCCCATTGGGGCCCCGGGGAGCTGTTTTTT	CASRPHWGPGELFF
TRBV7-9	.	TRBJ1-2	TRBD1	TGTGCCAGCAGCCCCTCCCCCGGGACAGGGAACTATGGCTACACCTTC	CASSPSPGTGNYGYTF
TRBV23-1	.	TRBJ2-7	TRBD1	TGCGCCAGCAGTCACGCCCGGACAGGGCCCCCTGGGGAGCAGTACTTC	CASSHARTGPPGEQYF
TRBV13	.	TRBJ2-7	TRBD1	TGTGCCAGCAGCTTTCCGGGACAGTACTACGAGCAGTACTTC	CASSFPGQYYEQYF
TRBV5-1	.	TRBJ1-5	TRBD1	TGCGCCAGCAGCTTTCCTCCGGGACAGGGGGATCAGCCCCAGCATTTT	CASSFPPGQGDQPQHF
TRBV9	many	TRBJ2-1	.	TGTGCCAGCAGCGCCGGGGCGGGGAATGAGCAGTTCTTC	CASSAGAGNEQFF
TRBV5-6	.	TRBJ2-4	TRBD2	TGTGCCAGCAACGGGCTAGCGGGAGACATTCAGTACTTC	CASNGLAGDIQYF
TRBV20-1	.	TRBJ2-1	.	TGCAGTGCTAGTCCCCTCCTAGGAACCGATGAGCAGTTCTTC	CSASPLLGTDEQFF
TRBV3-1/TRBV3-2	.	TRBJ2-7	TRBD2	TGTGCCAGCAGCCAAGAGCTAGCGGGAGTCTCCGAGCAGTACTTC	CASSQELAGVSEQYF
TRBV27	.	TRBJ2-7	TRBD2	TGTGCCAGCAGTGAACTAGCGGGTGTCTACGAGCAGTACTTC	CASSELAGVYEQYF
TRBV6-6	once	TRBJ1-1	.	TGTGCCAGCAGCCCTTACACTGAAGCTTTCTTT	CASSPYTEAFF
TRBV18	.	TRBJ2-1	TRBD2	TGTGCCAGCTCACCGCGGGTGCAGGGAGGGGTCTACAATGAGCAGTTCTTC	CASSPRVQGGVYNEQFF
TRBV7-8	few	TRBJ2-7	TRBD2	TGTGCCAGCAGCTTAGCAGGACTAGCGGGAGTCGAGCAGTACTTC	CASSLAGLAGVEQYF
TRBV15	.	TRBJ2-7	TRBD2	TGTGCCACCAGCAGAGCTGGGGGGGACGAGCAGTACTTC	CATSRAGGDEQYF
TRBV7-2	.	TRBJ2-3	.	TGTGCCAGCAGCTTCAGTGGGTTGCTAGGTACAGATACGCAGTATTTT	CASSFSGLLGTDTQYF
TRBV27	.	TRBJ2-1	TRBD2	TGTGCCAGCAGTGTCCTATGGAGCGGGAGGAACGATGAGCAGTTCTTC	CASSVLWSGRNDEQFF
TRBV28	once	TRBJ1-1	.	TGTGCCAGCAGTTTTCTGGCTAACACTGAAGCTTTCTTT	CASSFLANTEAFF
TRBV28	medium-sized	TRBJ2-7	TRBD2	TGTGCCAGCATTAGGACTAGCGGTACCTACGAGCAGTACTTC	CASIRTSGTYEQYF
TRBV3-1/TRBV3-2	.	TRBJ1-3	.	TGTGCCAGCAGCCCGACAGGTTGCACCATATATTTT	CASSPTGCTIYF
TRBV19	.	TRBJ1-5	TRBD1	TGTGCCAGTAGCGCTACAGGGGGCACTCAGCCCCAGCATTTT	CASSATGGTQPQHF
TRBV5-3	.	TRBJ1-4	.	TGTGCCAGAAGCCCGAGGGTAGCGGCTAATGAAAAACTGTTTTTT	CARSPRVAANEKLFF
TRBV5-6	few	TRBJ2-2	TRBD2	TGTGCCAGCAGCTTGACTAGCGGGATCTTAGCCGGGGAGCTGTTTTTT	CASSLTSGILAGELFF
TRBV7-2	.	TRBJ1-1	.	TGTGCCAGCAGCATTCAGGGGTGGGGCACTGAAGCTTTCTTT	CASSIQGWGTEAFF
TRBV7-9	.	TRBJ1-2	TRBD1	TGTGCCAGCAGCGTTCCGGGACAGAGCTTTCGTGGCTACACCTTC	CASSVPGQSFRGYTF
TRBV27	.	TRBJ2-1	TRBD2	TGTGCCAGTAAACCGCGGTATCTAGCGGGAGTTTACAATGAGCAGTTCTTC	CASKPRYLAGVYNEQFF
TRBV19	once	TRBJ2-1	TRBD2	TGTGCCAGTAGTATGTGGCTAGCGGGAGGGGGGCCCTACAATGAGCAGTTCTTC	CASSMWLAGGGPYNEQFF
TRBV30	.	TRBJ2-6	TRBD1	TGTGCCTGGGGGAGGGACAGGGCTTTTCGATCTGGGGCCAACGTCCTGACTTTC	CAWGRDRAFRSGANVLTF
TRBV3-1/TRBV3-2	.	TRBJ1-6	.	TGTGCCAGCAGCCTTGCGACAATTTCACCCCTCCACTTT	CASSLATISPLHF
TRBV27	few	TRBJ2-2	TRBD2	TGTGCCAGCACACATTTTGGGACTAGAACCGGGGAGCTGTTTTTT	CASTHFGTRTGELFF
TRBV6-5	once	TRBJ2-7	TRBD1	TGTGCCAGCAGTACAGGGGGCGAGCAGTACTTC	CASSTGGEQYF